Described below is a single T cell receptor (beta chain) sequence and its context. What it binds is unknown. This sample was taken from a study of long-term antiretroviral therapy in people with HIV. Study results and caveats: Before ART, certain clones expanded, and these dominated the repertoire at all time points. Neither ART adherence, viral resistance nor therapy changes were documented.

The trim removed 6 bases at V and 8 bases at J, leaving 6 bases unmatched. Looked up from germline, CDR1 is SNHLY and CDR2 is FYNNEI. The CDR3 is 14 residues long. Investigators performed immunoSEQ version v3.0 at survey level. This table comes from immunoSEQ multiplex PCR, and its TCRdb copy is limited to in-frame clones, with some not included. The sample records some 31,000 clones, around 97% being singletons. V usage is TRBV2 and J usage is TRBJ2-1; 11 bases agree with TRBD2. Sequencing was performed on unsorted PBMCs, taken 6.9 years after starting antiretroviral therapy. The origin of this receptor is a man aged 25-45 years with HIV. The CDR3 reads CASRTSGVRDEQFF. In DNA form, the CDR3 reads TGTGCCAGCAGGACTAGCGGGGTTAGGGATGAGCAGTTCTTC.